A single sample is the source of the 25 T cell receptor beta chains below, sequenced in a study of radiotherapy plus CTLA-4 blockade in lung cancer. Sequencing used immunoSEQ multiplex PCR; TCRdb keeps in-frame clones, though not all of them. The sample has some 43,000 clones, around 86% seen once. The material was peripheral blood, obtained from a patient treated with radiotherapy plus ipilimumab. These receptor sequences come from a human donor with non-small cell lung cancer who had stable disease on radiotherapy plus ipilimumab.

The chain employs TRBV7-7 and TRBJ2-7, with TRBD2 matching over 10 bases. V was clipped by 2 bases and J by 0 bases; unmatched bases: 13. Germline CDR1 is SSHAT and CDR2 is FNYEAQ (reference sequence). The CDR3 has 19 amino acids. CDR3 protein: CASSLILAGGPQSSYEQYF. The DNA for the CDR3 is TGTGCCAGCAGCTTAATCTTAGCGGGAGGTCCTCAAAGCTCCTACGAGCAGTACTTC.

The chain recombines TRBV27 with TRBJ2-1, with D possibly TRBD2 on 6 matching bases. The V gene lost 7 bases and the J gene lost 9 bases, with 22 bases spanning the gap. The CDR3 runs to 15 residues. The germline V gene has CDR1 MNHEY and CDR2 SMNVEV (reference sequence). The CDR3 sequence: CASNSEEGSLGEQFF. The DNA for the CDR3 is TGTGCCAGCAACTCCGAGGAGGGGTCGTTAGGTGAGCAGTTCTTC.

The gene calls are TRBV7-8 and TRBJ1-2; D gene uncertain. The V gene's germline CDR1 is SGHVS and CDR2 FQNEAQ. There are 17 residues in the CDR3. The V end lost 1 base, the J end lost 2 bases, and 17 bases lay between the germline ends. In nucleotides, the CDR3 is TGTGCCAGCAGCTTAGTTTTGGGAGCAGGATTGAACTATGGCTACACCTTC. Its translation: CASSLVLGAGLNYGYTF.

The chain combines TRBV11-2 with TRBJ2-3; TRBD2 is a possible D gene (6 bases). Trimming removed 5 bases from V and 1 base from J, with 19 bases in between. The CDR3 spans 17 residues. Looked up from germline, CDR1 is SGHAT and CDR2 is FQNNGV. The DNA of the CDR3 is TGTGCCAGCAGCCCTGGATCGATACGGGAGCGCACAGATACGCAGTATTTT. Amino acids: CASSPGSIRERTDTQYF. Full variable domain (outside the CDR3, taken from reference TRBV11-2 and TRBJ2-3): EAGVAQSPRYKIIEKRQSVAFWCNPISGHATLYWYQQILGQGPKLLIQFQNNGVVDDSQLPKDRFSAERLKGVDSTLKIQPAKLEDSAVYLCASSPGSIRERTDTQYFGPGTRLTVL.

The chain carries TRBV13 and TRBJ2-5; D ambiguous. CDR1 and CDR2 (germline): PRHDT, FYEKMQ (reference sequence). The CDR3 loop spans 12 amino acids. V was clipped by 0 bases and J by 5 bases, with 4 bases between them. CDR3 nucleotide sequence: TGTGCCAGCAGCTTAGGTATGGAGACCCAGTACTTC. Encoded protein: CASSLGMETQYF.

The CDR3 DNA follows: TGTGCCAGCTCACCCGGGAGGGGGGCCACAGATACGCAGTATTTT. Protein sequence: CASSPGRGATDTQYF. The chain links TRBV18 to TRBJ2-3; 8 bases match TRBD2. The CDR3 is 15 residues long. Trimming at V came to 3 bases and at J to 2 bases, leaving 4 bases not matched to a gene. From germline, CDR1 is KGHSH and CDR2 LQKENI. Variable domain in full (rest from reference TRBV18 and TRBJ2-3): NAGVMQNPRHLVRRRGQEARLRCSPMKGHSHVYWYRQLPEEGLKFMVYLQKENIIDESGMPKERFSAEFPKEGPSILRIQQVVRGDSAAYFCASSPGRGATDTQYFGPGTRLTVL.

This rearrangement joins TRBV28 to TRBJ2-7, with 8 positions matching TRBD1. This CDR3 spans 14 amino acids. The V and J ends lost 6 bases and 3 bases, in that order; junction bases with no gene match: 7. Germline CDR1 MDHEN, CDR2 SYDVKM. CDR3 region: CASRNGGQGYEQYF. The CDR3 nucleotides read TGTGCCAGCAGGAACGGAGGACAGGGCTACGAGCAGTACTTC. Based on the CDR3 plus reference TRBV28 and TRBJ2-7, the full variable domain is DVKVTQSSRYLVKRTGEKVFLECVQDMDHENMFWYRQDPGLGLRLIYFSYDVKMKEKGDIPEGYSVSREKKERFSLILESASTNQTSMYLCASRNGGQGYEQYFGPGTRLTVT.

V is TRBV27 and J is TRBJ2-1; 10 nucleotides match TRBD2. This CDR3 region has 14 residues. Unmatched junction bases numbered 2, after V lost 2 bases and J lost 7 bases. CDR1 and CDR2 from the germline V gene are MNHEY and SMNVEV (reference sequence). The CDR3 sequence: CASSLSGRGNEQFF. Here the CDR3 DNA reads TGTGCCAGCAGTTTAAGCGGGAGGGGAAATGAGCAGTTCTTC.

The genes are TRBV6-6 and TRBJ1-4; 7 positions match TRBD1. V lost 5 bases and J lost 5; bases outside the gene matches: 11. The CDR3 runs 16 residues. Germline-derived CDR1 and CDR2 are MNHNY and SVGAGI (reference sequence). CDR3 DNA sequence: TGTGCCAGCAGTAACAGGGGACTCTCGCGCAATGAAAAACTGTTTTTT. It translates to CASSNRGLSRNEKLFF.

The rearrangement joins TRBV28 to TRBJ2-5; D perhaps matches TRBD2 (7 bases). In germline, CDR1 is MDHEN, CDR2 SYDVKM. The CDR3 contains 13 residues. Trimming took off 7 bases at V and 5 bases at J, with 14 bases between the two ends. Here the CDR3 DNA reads TGTGCCAGCAAAGTCGGGGGGCGGGAGACCCAGTACTTC. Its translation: CASKVGGRETQYF.

CDR3 in amino acids: CASSEPGLRGYTF. Written as DNA, the CDR3 is TGTGCCAGCAGTGAACCAGGGCTTCGCGGCTACACCTTC. The V call is TRBV25-1, the J call TRBJ1-2; perhaps TRBD1 as D (5 bases). Germline V gene lookup returns CDR1 MGHDK and CDR2 SYGVNS. The V end was cut by 2 bases, the J end by 8 bases, with 12 bases between. The CDR3 totals 13 residues.

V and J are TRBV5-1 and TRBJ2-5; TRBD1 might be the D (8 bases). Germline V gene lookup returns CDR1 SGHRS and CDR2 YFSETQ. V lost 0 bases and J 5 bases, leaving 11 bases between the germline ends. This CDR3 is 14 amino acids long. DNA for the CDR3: TGCGCCAGCAGCTTGGACAGGGGGGGGGAGACCCAGTACTTC. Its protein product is CASSLDRGGETQYF.

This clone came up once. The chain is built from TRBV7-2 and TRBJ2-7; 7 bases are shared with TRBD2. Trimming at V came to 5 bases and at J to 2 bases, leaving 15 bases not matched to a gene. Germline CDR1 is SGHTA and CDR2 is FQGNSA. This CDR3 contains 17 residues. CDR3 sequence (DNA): TGTGCCAGCAGCCGCGAAGGGACGGGAGGCTCAGCCTACGAGCAGTACTTC. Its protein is CASSREGTGGSAYEQYF.

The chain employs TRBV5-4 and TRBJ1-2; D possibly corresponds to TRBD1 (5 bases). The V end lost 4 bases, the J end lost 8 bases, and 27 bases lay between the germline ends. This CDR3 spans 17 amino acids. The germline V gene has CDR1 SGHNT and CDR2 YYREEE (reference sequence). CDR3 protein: CASSRILFLPGRGGYTF. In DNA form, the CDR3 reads TGTGCCAGCAGCCGAATACTCTTTTTACCAGGGCGGGGCGGCTACACCTTC.

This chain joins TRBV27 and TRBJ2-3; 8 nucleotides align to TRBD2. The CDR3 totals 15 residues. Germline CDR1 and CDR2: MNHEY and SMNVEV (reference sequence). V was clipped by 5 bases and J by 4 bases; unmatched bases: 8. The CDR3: CASSLTTSAPDTQYF. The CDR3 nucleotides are TGTGCCAGCAGTCTCACGACTAGCGCCCCAGATACGCAGTATTTT.

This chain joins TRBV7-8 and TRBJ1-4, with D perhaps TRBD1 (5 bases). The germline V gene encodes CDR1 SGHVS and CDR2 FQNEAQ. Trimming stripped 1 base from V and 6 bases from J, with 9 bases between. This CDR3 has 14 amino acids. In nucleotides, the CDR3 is TGTGCCAGCAGCTTAGGGTGGGGGGATGAAAAACTGTTTTTT. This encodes CASSLGWGDEKLFF.

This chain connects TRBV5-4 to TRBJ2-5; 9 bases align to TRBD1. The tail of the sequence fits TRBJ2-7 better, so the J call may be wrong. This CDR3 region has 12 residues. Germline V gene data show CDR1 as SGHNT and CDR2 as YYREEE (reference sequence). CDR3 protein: CASSWGQGEQYF. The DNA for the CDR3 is TGTGCCAGCAGCTGGGGACAGGGCGAGCAGTACTTC.

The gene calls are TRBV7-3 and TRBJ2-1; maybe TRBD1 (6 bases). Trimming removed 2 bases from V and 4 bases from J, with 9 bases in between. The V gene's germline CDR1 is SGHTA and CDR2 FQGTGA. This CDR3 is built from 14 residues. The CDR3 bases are TGTGCCAGCAGCTTATACAGGGAGTACAATGAGCAGTTCTTC. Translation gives CASSLYREYNEQFF.

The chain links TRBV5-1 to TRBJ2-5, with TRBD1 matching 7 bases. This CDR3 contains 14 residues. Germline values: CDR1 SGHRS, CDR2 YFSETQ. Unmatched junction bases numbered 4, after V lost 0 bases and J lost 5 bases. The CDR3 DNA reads TGCGCCAGCAGCTTGGAGGGGGCGAGGGAGACCCAGTACTTC. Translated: CASSLEGARETQYF.

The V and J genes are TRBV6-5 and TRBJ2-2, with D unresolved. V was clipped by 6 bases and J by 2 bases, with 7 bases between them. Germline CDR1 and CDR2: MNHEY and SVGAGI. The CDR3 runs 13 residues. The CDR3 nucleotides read TGTGCCAGCAGCCAATTTAACACCGGGGAGCTGTTTTTT. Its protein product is CASSQFNTGELFF.

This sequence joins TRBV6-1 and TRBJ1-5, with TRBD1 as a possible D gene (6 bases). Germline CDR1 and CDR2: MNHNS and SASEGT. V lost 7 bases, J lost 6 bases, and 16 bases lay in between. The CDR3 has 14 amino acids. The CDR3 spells CASTPGTSAQPQHF. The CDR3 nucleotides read TGTGCCAGCACCCCCGGGACATCGGCTCAGCCCCAGCATTTT.

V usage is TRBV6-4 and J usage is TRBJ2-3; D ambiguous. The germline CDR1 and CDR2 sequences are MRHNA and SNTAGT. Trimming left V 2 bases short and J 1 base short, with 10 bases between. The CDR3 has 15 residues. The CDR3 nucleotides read TGTGCCAGCAGTGACGGATACTACTGCACAGATACGCAGTATTTT. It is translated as CASSDGYYCTDTQYF.

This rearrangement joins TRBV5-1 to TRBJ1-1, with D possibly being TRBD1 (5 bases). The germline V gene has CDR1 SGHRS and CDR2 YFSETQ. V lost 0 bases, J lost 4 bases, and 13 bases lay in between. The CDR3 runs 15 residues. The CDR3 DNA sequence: TGCGCCAGCAGCTTGGCCGGGGGGGTTACCACTGAAGCTTTCTTT. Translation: CASSLAGGVTTEAFF.

The CDR3 region has the DNA TGCGCCAGCAGCTTGGGACAGGTGAACACTGAAGCTTTCTTT. It encodes CASSLGQVNTEAFF. The genes are TRBV5-1 and TRBJ1-1; tentatively, D is TRBD1 (6 bases). The germline CDR1 and CDR2 sequences are SGHRS and YFSETQ. Trimming took off 0 bases at V and 0 bases at J, with 6 bases between the two ends. This CDR3 comprises 14 residues.

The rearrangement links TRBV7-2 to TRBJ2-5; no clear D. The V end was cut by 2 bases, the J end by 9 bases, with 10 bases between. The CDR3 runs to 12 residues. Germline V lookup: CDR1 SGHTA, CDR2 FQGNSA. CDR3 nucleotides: TGTGCCAGCAGCTTACCGACTCAAGCCCAGTACTTC. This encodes CASSLPTQAQYF.